One and the same sample provided the 10 T cell receptor beta chains below, sequenced in a study of cytomegalovirus exposure and HLA in healthy donors. Both 60 Vbeta primers and 13 Jbeta primers went into the PCR. Profiled with immunoSEQ multiplex PCR; TCRdb holds only in-frame clones, not every one. The table shows about 160,000 clones, with around 77% occurring only once. Sample: PBMCs. The receptors shown here come from a man aged 25 to 40 in good health and CMV-seropositive.

J is TRBJ1-6 and V is TRBV5-4; 8 bases line up with TRBD1. Germline V lookup: CDR1 SGHNT, CDR2 YYREEE (reference sequence). The CDR3 covers 16 residues. V trimming: 4 bases; J trimming: 7 bases; junction bases outside the gene matches: 10. The chain's CDR3 is CASSARTGSINSPLHF. CDR3 bases: TGTGCCAGCAGCGCCAGGACAGGGTCGATAAATTCACCCCTCCACTTT.

The CDR3 region is CASSSWTGGDEQFF. CDR3 nucleotides: TGTGCCAGCAGCTCCTGGACAGGAGGCGATGAGCAGTTCTTC. J is TRBJ2-1 and V is TRBV7-2, with 7 bases lining up with TRBD1. The CDR3 consists of 14 residues. Losses at the gene ends were 4 bases for V and 8 bases for J; bases not matched to a gene: 8. Germline V gene sequence: CDR1 SGHTA, CDR2 FQGNSA.

V gene TRBV15 combines with J gene TRBJ1-4; possibly TRBD1 for D (5 bases). V lost 5 bases to trimming and J lost 8 bases, with 12 bases between them. The CDR3 is 13 amino acids. CDR1 LNHNV and CDR2 YYDKDF come from the germline V gene (reference sequence). The CDR3 protein is CATSAGGHEKLFF. The CDR3 DNA is TGTGCCACCAGCGCCGGGGGTCACGAAAAACTGTTTTTT.

This clone was seen only a few times. This specimen includes other DNA sequences encoding the same CDR3. The chain is built from TRBV9 and TRBJ2-5; D perhaps matches TRBD2 (5 bases). Germline CDR1 is SGDLS and CDR2 is YYNGEE. V lost 0 bases and J lost 5, with 11 bases in between. This CDR3 has 14 residues. The CDR3 bases are TGTGCCAGCAGCGTAGCCGAGGGTCGGGAGACCCAGTACTTC. It codes for CASSVAEGRETQYF.

This clone appeared once. The V call is TRBV6-5, the J call TRBJ1-1; TRBD1 agrees at 8 bases. Germline CDR1 and CDR2: MNHEY and SVGAGI. The CDR3 length is 14 residues. Trimming cost V 5 bases and J 5 bases; bases outside gene matches: 7. CDR3 loop: CASSKPGQDTEAFF. CDR3 nucleotide sequence: TGTGCCAGCAGTAAACCGGGACAGGATACTGAAGCTTTCTTT.

The CDR3: CASSDGSLNTEAFF. DNA for the CDR3: TGTGCCAGCAGTGACGGTTCCCTAAACACTGAAGCTTTCTTT. The chain links TRBV6-1 to TRBJ1-1; D remains unclear. This CDR3 region has 14 residues. CDR1 is MNHNS and CDR2 is SASEGT in the germline V gene. V was clipped by 3 bases and J by 2 bases, with 10 bases between them.

This chain uses TRBV25-1 with TRBJ2-2, with no clear D. The CDR3 spans 16 residues. The germline V gene has CDR1 MGHDK and CDR2 SYGVNS. The V and J ends lost 5 bases and 3 bases respectively, with 16 bases between them. CDR3 amino acids: CASSPRHRKDTGELFF. The CDR3 bases are TGTGCCAGCAGTCCCCGGCACAGAAAAGACACCGGGGAGCTGTTTTTT. Drawing the rest from reference TRBV25-1 and TRBJ2-2, the complete variable domain is EADIYQTPRYLVIGTGKKITLECSQTMGHDKMYWYQQDPGMELHLIHYSYGVNSTEKGDLSSESTVSRIRTEHFPLTLESARPSHTSQYLCASSPRHRKDTGELFFGEGSRLTVL.

The chain links TRBV4-1 to TRBJ2-1; D is ambiguous. CDR3 length: 14 residues. The germline V gene has CDR1 MGHRA and CDR2 YSYEKL. V lost 1 base, J lost 5 bases, and 9 bases lay in between. This CDR3 is CASSQGALNNEQFF. The CDR3 coding sequence is TGCGCCAGCAGCCAAGGAGCTCTCAACAATGAGCAGTTCTTC.

The CDR3 reads CASSQIPGTVAFF. Written as DNA, the CDR3 is TGCGCCAGCAGCCAAATCCCCGGGACAGTCGCTTTCTTT. The chain joins TRBV4-1 to TRBJ1-1; 7 bases agree with TRBD1. With 2 bases clipped from V and 11 bases from J, the junction kept 8 bases outside the gene matches. This CDR3 has 13 amino acids. Per the germline V gene, CDR1 is MGHRA and CDR2 is YSYEKL.

The chain uses TRBV9 and TRBJ2-3; 9 bases match TRBD1. Germline CDR1 SGDLS, CDR2 YYNGEE. This CDR3 has 16 residues. Trimming at V came to 4 bases and at J to 6 bases, leaving 12 bases not matched to a gene. The CDR3 sequence is CASSTEDRGISDTQYF. The CDR3 DNA reads as TGTGCCAGCAGCACGGAGGACAGGGGAATTTCGGATACGCAGTATTTT.